This TCR beta chain was found in a study of blood T cell repertoires in COVID-19. The V gene lost 5 bases and the J gene lost 11 bases, with 10 bases spanning the gap. The V gene's germline CDR1 is SGHKS and CDR2 YYEKEE (reference sequence). The CDR3 is 10 residues long. Sequencing was performed with immunoSEQ multiplex PCR; in TCRdb, only in-frame clones are kept and a portion is missing. Among fewer than 350,000 clones listed, 86% were seen once. The material sequenced was peripheral blood. The clonotype comes from a woman aged 25 to 39 with COVID-19, enrolled during active disease. The chain carries TRBV5-5 and TRBJ1-1; D is undetermined. CDR3 region: CASSGARAFF. In DNA form, the CDR3 reads TGTGCCAGCAGTGGTGCACGGGCTTTCTTT.